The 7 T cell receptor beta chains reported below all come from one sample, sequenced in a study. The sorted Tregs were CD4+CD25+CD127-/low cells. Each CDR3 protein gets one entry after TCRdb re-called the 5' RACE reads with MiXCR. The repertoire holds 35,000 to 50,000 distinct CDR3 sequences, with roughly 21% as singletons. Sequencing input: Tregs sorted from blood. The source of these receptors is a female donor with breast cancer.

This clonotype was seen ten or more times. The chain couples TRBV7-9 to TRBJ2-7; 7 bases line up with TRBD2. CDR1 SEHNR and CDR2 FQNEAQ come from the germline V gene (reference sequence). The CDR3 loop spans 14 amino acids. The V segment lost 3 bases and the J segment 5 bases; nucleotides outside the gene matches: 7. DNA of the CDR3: TGTGCCAGCAGCTTTAGCGGGCCAGAACACGAGCAGTACTTC. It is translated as CASSFSGPEHEQYF.

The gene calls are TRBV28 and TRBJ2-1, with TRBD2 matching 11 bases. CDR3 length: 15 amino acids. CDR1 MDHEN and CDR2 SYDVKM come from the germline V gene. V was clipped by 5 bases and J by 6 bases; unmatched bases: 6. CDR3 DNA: TGTGCCAGCAGTGCCCCCGGGACTAGCGGCAATGAGCAGTTCTTC. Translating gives CASSAPGTSGNEQFF.

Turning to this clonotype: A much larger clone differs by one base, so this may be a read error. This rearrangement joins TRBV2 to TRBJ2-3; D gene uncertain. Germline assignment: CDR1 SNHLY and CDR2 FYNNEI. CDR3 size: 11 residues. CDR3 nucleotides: TGTGCCAGCAGTGATGGGGATACGCAGTGTTTT. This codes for CASSDGDTQCF. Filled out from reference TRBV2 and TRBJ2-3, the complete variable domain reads EPEVTQTPSHQVTQMGQEVILRCVPISNHLYFYWYRQILGQKVEFLVSFYNNEISEKSEIFDDQFSVERPDGSNFTLKIRSTKLEDSAMYFCASSDGDTQCFGPGTRLTVL.

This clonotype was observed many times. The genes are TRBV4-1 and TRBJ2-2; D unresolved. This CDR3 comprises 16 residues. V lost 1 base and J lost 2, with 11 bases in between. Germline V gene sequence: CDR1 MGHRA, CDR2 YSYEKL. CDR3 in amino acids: CASSQVLAENTGELFF. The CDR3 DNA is TGCGCCAGCAGCCAAGTACTTGCAGAAAACACCGGGGAGCTGTTTTTT.

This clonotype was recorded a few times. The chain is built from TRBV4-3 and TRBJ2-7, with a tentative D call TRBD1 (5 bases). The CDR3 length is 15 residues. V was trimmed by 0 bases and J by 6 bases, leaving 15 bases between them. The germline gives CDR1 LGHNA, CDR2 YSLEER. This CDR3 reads CASSQDDQGSGEQYF. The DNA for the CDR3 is TGCGCCAGCAGCCAAGATGATCAGGGCTCGGGCGAGCAGTACTTC.

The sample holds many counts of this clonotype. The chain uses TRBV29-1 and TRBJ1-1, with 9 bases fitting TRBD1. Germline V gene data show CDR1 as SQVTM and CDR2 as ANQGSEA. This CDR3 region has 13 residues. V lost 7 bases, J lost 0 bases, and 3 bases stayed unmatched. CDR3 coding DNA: TGCAGCGCAAACAGGGGGCTGAACACTGAAGCTTTCTTT. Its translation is CSANRGLNTEAFF.

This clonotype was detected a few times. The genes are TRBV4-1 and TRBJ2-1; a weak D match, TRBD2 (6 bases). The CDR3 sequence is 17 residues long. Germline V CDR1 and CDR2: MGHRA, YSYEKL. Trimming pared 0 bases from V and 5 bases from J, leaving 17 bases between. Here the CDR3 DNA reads TGCGCCAGCAGCCAAGATTGGAGTGGAATAGCGGACAATGAGCAGTTCTTC. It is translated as CASSQDWSGIADNEQFF.